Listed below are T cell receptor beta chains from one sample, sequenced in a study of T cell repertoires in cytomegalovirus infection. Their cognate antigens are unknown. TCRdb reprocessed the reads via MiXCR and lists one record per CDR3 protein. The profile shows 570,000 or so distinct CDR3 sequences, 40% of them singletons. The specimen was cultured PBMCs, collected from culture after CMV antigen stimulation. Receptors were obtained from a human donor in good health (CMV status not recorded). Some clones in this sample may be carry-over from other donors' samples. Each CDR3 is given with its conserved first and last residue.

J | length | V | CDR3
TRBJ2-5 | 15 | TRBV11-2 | CASSSFEAGGETQYF
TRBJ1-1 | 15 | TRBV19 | CASTRTGKGNTEAFF
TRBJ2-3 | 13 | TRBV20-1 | CSARDPARDTQYF
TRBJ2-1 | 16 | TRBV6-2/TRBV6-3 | CASSYSPVGGPDEQFF
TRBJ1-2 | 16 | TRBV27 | CASGGRADRARYGYTF
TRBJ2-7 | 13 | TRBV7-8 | CASSLVPGHEQYF
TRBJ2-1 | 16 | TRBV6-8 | CASSYLLAGTYNEQFF
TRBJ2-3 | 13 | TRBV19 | CASSRAGADTQYF
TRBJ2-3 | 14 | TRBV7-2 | CASSLAPRPDTQYF
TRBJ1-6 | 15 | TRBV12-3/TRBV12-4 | CASSLQDFYNSPLHF
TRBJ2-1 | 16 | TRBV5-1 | CASSLGLGASYNEQFF
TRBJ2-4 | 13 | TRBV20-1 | CSASYKAKNIQYF
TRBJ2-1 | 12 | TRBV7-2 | CASSLNRHEQFF
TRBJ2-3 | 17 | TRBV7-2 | CASSLRPPGGYTDTQYF
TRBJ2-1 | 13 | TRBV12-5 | CASGLGPGNEQFF
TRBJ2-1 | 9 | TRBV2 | CASSLQQFF
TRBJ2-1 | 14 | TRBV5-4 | CASMPGQDYNEQFF
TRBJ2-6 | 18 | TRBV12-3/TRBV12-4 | CASSLNPGRVSGANVLTF
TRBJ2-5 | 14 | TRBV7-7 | CASSLARWGETQYF
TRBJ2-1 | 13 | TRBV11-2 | CASSLAGQIGQFF
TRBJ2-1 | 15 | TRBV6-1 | CASSEGTEIYNEQFF
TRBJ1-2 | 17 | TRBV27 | CASSPKPSQGRVYGYTF
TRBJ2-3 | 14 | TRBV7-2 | CASSLSWGADTQYF
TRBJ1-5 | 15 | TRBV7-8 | CASSSRGTKDQPQHF
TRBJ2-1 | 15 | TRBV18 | CASSPSMTGYNEQFF
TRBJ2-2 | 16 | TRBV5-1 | CASSLAVLARAGELFF
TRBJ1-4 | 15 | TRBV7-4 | CASSSTRPTNEKLFF
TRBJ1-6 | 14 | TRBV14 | CASSQRGLSSPLHF
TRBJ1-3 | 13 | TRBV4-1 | CASSQVGGNTIYF
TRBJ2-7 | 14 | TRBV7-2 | CASSPGTFRAEQYF
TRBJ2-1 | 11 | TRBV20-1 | CSATGDNEQFF
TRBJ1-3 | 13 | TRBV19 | CASELNPGNTIYF
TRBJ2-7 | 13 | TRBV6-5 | CASTPGPPSEQYF
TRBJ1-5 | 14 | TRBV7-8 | CASSSNRGGQPQHF
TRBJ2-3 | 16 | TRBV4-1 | CASSQGLAGLPDTQYF
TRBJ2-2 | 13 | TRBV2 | CAILDRDTGELFF
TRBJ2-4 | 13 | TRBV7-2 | CASSLVGPNIQYF
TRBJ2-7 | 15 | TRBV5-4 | CASSFPDRGGHEQYF
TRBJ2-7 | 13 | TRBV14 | CASSPYGTSEQYF
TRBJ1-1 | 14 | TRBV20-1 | CSARDSRVNTEAFF
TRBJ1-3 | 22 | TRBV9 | CASSVALRWDRRFTSSGNTIYF
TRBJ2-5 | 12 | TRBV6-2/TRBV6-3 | CASKASGETQYF
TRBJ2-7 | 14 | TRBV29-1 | CSVEVAGTAYEQYF
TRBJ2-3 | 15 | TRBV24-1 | CATSDGTSGRNTQYF
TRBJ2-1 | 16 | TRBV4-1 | CASSQDMGGSYNEQFF
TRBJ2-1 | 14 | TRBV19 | CASSLRTEGYEQFF
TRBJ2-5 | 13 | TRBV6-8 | CASSYTGQETQYF
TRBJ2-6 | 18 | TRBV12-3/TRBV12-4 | CASRGGRRTTSGANVLTF
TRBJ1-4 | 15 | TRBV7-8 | CASSRLWRANEKLFF
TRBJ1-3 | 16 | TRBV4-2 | CASSQDAGSSGNTIYF